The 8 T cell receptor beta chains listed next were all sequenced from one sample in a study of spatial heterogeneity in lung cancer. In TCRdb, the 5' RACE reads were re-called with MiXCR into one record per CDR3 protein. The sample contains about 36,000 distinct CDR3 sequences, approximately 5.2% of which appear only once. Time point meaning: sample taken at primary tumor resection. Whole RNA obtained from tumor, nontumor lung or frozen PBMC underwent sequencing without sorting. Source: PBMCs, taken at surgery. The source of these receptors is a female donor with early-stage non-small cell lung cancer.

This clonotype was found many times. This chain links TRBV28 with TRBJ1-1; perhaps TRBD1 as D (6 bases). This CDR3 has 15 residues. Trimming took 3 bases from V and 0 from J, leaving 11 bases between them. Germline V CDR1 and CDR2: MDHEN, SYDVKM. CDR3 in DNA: TGTGCCAGCAGTTTTCAGGGGAGCCTGAACACTGAAGCTTTCTTT. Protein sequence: CASSFQGSLNTEAFF. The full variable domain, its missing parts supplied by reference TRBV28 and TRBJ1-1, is DVKVTQSSRYLVKRTGEKVFLECVQDMDHENMFWYRQDPGLGLRLIYFSYDVKMKEKGDIPEGYSVSREKKERFSLILESASTNQTSMYLCASSFQGSLNTEAFFGQGTRLTVV.

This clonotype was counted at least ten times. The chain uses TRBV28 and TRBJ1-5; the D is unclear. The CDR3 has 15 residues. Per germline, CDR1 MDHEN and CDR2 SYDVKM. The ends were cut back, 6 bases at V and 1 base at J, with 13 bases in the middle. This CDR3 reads CASRELTRSNQPQHF. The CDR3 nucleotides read TGTGCCAGCAGGGAGTTGACTCGGAGCAATCAGCCCCAGCATTTT.

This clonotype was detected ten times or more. The CDR3 DNA reads as TGCGCCAGCAGCTTGGTACCCGGGAACAATGAGCAGTTCTTC. Translation: CASSLVPGNNEQFF. The J gene is TRBJ2-1, the V gene TRBV5-1; a possible D gene is TRBD2 (5 bases). The CDR3 spans 14 residues. The V end was cut by 0 bases, the J end by 5 bases, with 9 bases between. Germline lookup yields CDR1 SGHRS and CDR2 YFSETQ.

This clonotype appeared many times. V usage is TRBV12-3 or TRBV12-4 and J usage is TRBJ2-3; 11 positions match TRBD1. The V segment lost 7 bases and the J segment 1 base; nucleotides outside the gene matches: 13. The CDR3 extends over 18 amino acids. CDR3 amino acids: CASIDIGQGAIGTDTQYF. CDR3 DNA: TGTGCCAGCATTGACATCGGACAGGGGGCGATCGGCACAGATACGCAGTATTTT.

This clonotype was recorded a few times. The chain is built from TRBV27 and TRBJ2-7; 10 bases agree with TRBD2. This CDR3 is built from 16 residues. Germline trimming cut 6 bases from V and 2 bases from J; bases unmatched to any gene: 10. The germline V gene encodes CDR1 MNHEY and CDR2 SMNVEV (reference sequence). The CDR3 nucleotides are TGTGCCAGCAGACACCTAGCGGGAGTCACCCCCTACGAGCAGTACTTC. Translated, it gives CASRHLAGVTPYEQYF.

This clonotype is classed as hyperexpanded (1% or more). CDR3: CASRLLAGGYNEQFF. The DNA of the CDR3 is TGTGCCAGCAGGCTACTAGCGGGGGGCTACAATGAGCAGTTCTTC. The chain has TRBV7-8 and TRBJ2-1, with 12 bases aligning to TRBD2. This CDR3 has 15 amino acids. J lost 3 bases, V lost 6 bases, and 3 bases had no gene match. Germline CDR1 SGHVS, CDR2 FQNEAQ.

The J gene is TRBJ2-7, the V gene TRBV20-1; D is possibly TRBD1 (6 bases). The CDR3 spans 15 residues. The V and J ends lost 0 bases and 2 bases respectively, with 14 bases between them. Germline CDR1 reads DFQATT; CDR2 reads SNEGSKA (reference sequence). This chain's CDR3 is CSARDFSRGTYEQYF. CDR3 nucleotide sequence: TGCAGTGCTAGAGATTTCAGCAGGGGTACCTACGAGCAGTACTTC.

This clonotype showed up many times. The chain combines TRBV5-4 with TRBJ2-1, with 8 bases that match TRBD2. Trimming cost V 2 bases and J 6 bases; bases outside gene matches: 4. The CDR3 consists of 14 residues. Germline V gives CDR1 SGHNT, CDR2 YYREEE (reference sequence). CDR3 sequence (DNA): TGTGCCAGCAGCTTTTGGACTAGCACCAATGAGCAGTTCTTC. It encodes CASSFWTSTNEQFF.